The 30 T cell receptor beta chains presented below share a single source sample, sequenced in a study of blood T cell repertoires in COVID-19. The protocol was immunoSEQ multiplex PCR, while the TCRdb copy is restricted to in-frame clones and leaves out a portion. The sample shows about 440,000 clones, 90% of them seen only once. Material: PBMCs or T cells enriched from blood (not recorded which). The receptor set was obtained from a man aged 18 to 29 who had recovered from COVID-19.

The rearrangement links TRBV3-1 (or the pseudogene TRBV3-2) to TRBJ1-2; D unclear. The CDR3 extends over 14 amino acids. Trimming removed 0 bases from V and 6 bases from J, with 11 bases in between. CDR1 is LGHDT, CDR2 YNNKEL, per germline (reference sequence). The CDR3 region is CASSQDSGRDGYTF. The DNA of the CDR3 is TGTGCCAGCAGCCAAGATTCCGGTCGGGATGGCTACACCTTC.

This rearrangement joins TRBV2 to TRBJ1-3; 7 bases map to TRBD1. CDR1 and CDR2 from the germline V gene are SNHLY and FYNNEI. V lost 5 bases, J lost 3 bases, and 4 bases stayed unmatched. The length of the CDR3 is 14 residues. CDR3 coding DNA: TGTGCCAGCAGTACCGGGACAGTTGGAAACACCATATATTTT. Translation gives CASSTGTVGNTIYF.

V gene TRBV5-1 combines with J gene TRBJ2-1; TRBD1 matches 11 bases. This CDR3 is 16 amino acids long. The germline gives CDR1 SGHRS, CDR2 YFSETQ. Trimming cost V 0 bases and J 3 bases; bases outside gene matches: 2. The CDR3 region has the DNA TGCGCCAGCAGCTTGGGAGGGACAGGGGGCTACAATGAGCAGTTCTTC. It translates to CASSLGGTGGYNEQFF. Drawing the rest from reference TRBV5-1 and TRBJ2-1, the complete variable domain is KAGVTQTPRYLIKTRGQQVTLSCSPISGHRSVSWYQQTPGQGLQFLFEYFSETQRNKGNFPGRFSGRQFSNSRSEMNVSTLELGDSALYLCASSLGGTGGYNEQFFGPGTRLTVL.

Details on this clone: The germline gene is not matched at one end of the junction; a read error may be the cause. This chain links TRBV2 with TRBJ2-7; D might be TRBD1 (5 bases). Germline V lookup: CDR1 SNHLY, CDR2 FYNNEI. The CDR3 sequence is 13 residues long. The CDR3 DNA reads TGTGCCAGCAGGACAGCCTACTCCCACGAGCAGTACTTC. It is translated as CASRTAYSHEQYF.

In its sample, this clone was seen a few times. This chain links TRBV6-6 with TRBJ2-7; 9 bases fit TRBD1. CDR1 and CDR2 (germline): MNHNY, SVGAGI (reference sequence). The ends lost 8 bases at V and 2 bases at J; junction bases unmatched: 7. This CDR3 region has 14 residues. The CDR3 reads CASSQGTGTYEQYF. The CDR3 bases are TGTGCCAGCTCCCAGGGGACAGGGACCTACGAGCAGTACTTC.

This sequence joins TRBV4-1 and TRBJ1-2; TRBD1 might be the D (6 bases). V was clipped by 0 bases and J by 4 bases, with 12 bases between them. The germline gives CDR1 MGHRA, CDR2 YSYEKL. The CDR3 covers 15 residues. The CDR3 region is CASSQERTVPYGYTF. For the CDR3, the DNA is TGCGCCAGCAGCCAAGAGCGGACAGTGCCCTATGGCTACACCTTC.

The rearrangement links TRBV11-3 to TRBJ1-3; the D is unclear. Looked up from germline, CDR1 is SGHNT and CDR2 is YENEEA. Trimming removed 3 bases from V and 2 bases from J, with 8 bases in between. The length of the CDR3 is 14 residues. The CDR3 loop reads CASSFPAAGNTIYF. In DNA form, the CDR3 reads TGTGCCAGCAGCTTTCCCGCAGCTGGAAACACCATATATTTT. Combining the CDR3 with reference TRBV11-3 and TRBJ1-3 gives the whole variable domain EAGVVQSPRYKIIEKKQPVAFWCNPISGHNTLYWYLQNLGQGPELLIRYENEEAVDDSQLPKDRFSAERLKGVDSTLKIQPAELGDSAVYLCASSFPAAGNTIYFGEGSWLTVV.

The chain carries TRBV4-1 and TRBJ1-4, with unresolved D. The V end was cut by 1 base, the J end by 8 bases, with 20 bases between. CDR3 length: 17 amino acids. Germline V gene lookup returns CDR1 MGHRA and CDR2 YSYEKL. In nucleotides, the CDR3 is TGCGCCAGCAGCCAAGTAGGTCCCGAGGCCGAGAGGGAAAAACTGTTTTTT. Amino acids: CASSQVGPEAEREKLFF.

The sample holds one count of this clone. CDR3 loop: CATSRDRTRAGELFF. In DNA form, the CDR3 reads TGTGCCACCAGCAGAGATCGGACGCGGGCCGGGGAGCTGTTTTTT. The chain joins TRBV15 to TRBJ2-2; a possible D gene is TRBD2 (5 bases). Germline V gives CDR1 LNHNV, CDR2 YYDKDF (reference sequence). CDR3 length equals 15 residues. The ends were cut back, 0 bases at V and 6 bases at J, with 11 bases in the middle.

Concerning this clone: Other DNA sequences in this specimen translate into the identical CDR3. V and J are TRBV19 and TRBJ2-2, with no clear D. Germline V gives CDR1 LNHDA, CDR2 SQIVND (reference sequence). The V gene lost 3 bases and the J gene lost 4 bases, with 3 bases spanning the gap. The CDR3 covers 12 residues. The DNA for the CDR3 is TGTGCCAGTAGTATCCTCACCGGGGAGCTGTTTTTT. Protein sequence: CASSILTGELFF.

The chain links TRBV9 to TRBJ2-3; 8 bases line up with TRBD2. Germline CDR1 and CDR2: SGDLS and YYNGEE. The ends lost 3 bases at V and 2 bases at J; junction bases unmatched: 5. This CDR3 has 15 residues. The CDR3 DNA reads TGTGCCAGCAGCGCTAGGACTAGCCACACAGATACGCAGTATTTT. This sequence encodes CASSARTSHTDTQYF.

V usage is TRBV7-3 and J usage is TRBJ2-3; the D gene is possibly TRBD2 (6 bases). The germline CDR1 and CDR2 sequences are SGHTA and FQGTGA. V was shortened by 6 bases and J by 6 bases, with 13 bases between the two germline ends. CDR3 length: 13 residues. This CDR3 is CASSTGGGDTQYF. The CDR3 DNA follows: TGTGCCAGCAGTACCGGAGGAGGGGATACGCAGTATTTT.

The chain uses TRBV3-1 (or the pseudogene TRBV3-2) and TRBJ2-7, with 7 bases lining up with TRBD1. The V gene end was trimmed by 4 bases and the J gene end by 3 bases; junction bases not matched to a gene: 6. The CDR3 sequence is 14 residues long. Germline V gives CDR1 LGHDT, CDR2 YNNKEL (reference sequence). CDR3 nucleotide sequence: TGTGCCAGCAGCCCTCAGGGACAGCTCTACGAGCAGTACTTC. This encodes CASSPQGQLYEQYF.

This clone was recorded only once. The V and J genes are TRBV9 and TRBJ1-4, with D maybe TRBD1 (6 bases). In germline, CDR1 is SGDLS, CDR2 YYNGEE. There are 17 residues in the CDR3. V was trimmed by 0 bases and J by 1 base, leaving 13 bases between them. The CDR3, as DNA: TGTGCCAGCAGCGTAGGTTTAAGGGGGAGAACTAATGAAAAACTGTTTTTT. The encoded protein is CASSVGLRGRTNEKLFF. The whole variable domain, filled in from reference TRBV9 and TRBJ1-4, reads DSGVTQTPKHLITATGQRVTLRCSPRSGDLSVYWYQQSLDQGLQFLIQYYNGEERAKGNILERFSAQQFPDLHSELNLSSLELGDSALYFCASSVGLRGRTNEKLFFGSGTQLSVL.

As DNA, the CDR3 is TGTGCCATCAGTGAGACGCGAGGGATCGGTGAAAAACTGTTTTTT. It is translated as CAISETRGIGEKLFF. The chain uses TRBV10-3 and TRBJ1-4; D unclear. Trimming stripped 2 bases from V and 7 bases from J, with 14 bases between. This CDR3 is built from 15 residues. The germline CDR1 and CDR2 sequences are ENHRY and SYGVKD.

J is TRBJ2-1 and V is TRBV7-9, with 9 bases that match TRBD2. The trim removed 3 bases at V and 6 bases at J, leaving 3 bases unmatched. The germline CDR1 and CDR2 sequences are SEHNR and FQNEAQ (reference sequence). CDR3 length equals 14 residues. For the CDR3, the DNA is TGTGCCAGCAGCTTCAAGCGGGAGGCCAATGAGCAGTTCTTC. Translating gives CASSFKREANEQFF.

The chain employs TRBV6-1 and TRBJ2-1; the match to TRBD1 covers 7 bases. This CDR3 has 15 residues. V shed 0 bases and J 13 bases; nucleotides not matched to a gene: 12. Germline lookup yields CDR1 MNHNS and CDR2 SASEGT. The CDR3 is CASSEALTGSTDQFF. The CDR3, as DNA: TGTGCCAGCAGTGAAGCGCTGACAGGGTCTACCGACCAGTTCTTC.

This chain joins TRBV2 and TRBJ2-1; 9 nucleotides align to TRBD1. The CDR3 is made up of 13 amino acids. Germline CDR1 SNHLY, CDR2 FYNNEI. After removal of 7 bases from V and 9 bases from J, the junction contained 7 bases not matched to a gene. The CDR3 spells CASTRTGGSEQFF. CDR3 in DNA: TGTGCCAGCACCAGAACAGGGGGCTCTGAGCAGTTCTTC.

This sequence joins TRBV2 and TRBJ2-1; the D is unclear. V was trimmed by 7 bases and J by 5 bases, leaving 24 bases between them. CDR1 and CDR2 (germline): SNHLY, FYNNEI. This CDR3 region has 17 residues. The CDR3 DNA is TGTGCCAGCACCCTAGAGGATTTGGCCCATTGGGACAATGAGCAGTTCTTC. It translates to CASTLEDLAHWDNEQFF.

This clone was seen once. The chain recombines TRBV25-1 with TRBJ1-5; 8 bases are shared with TRBD1. The CDR3 consists of 14 residues. Per the germline V gene, CDR1 is MGHDK and CDR2 is SYGVNS. With 4 bases clipped from V and 3 bases from J, the junction kept 2 bases outside the gene matches. CDR3 sequence reads: CASSGQGLNQPQHF. In nucleotides, the CDR3 is TGTGCCAGCAGTGGACAGGGGCTCAATCAGCCCCAGCATTTT.

The gene calls are TRBV2 and TRBJ2-4; D gene unclear. Germline V CDR1 and CDR2: SNHLY, FYNNEI. V lost 4 bases, J lost 7 bases, and 5 bases lay in between. This CDR3 comprises 11 residues. CDR3 amino acids: CASSVSNIQYF. The DNA of the CDR3 is TGTGCCAGCAGTGTCTCTAACATTCAGTACTTC.

The CDR3 region is CASSIGATKYNSPLHF. CDR3 bases: TGTGCCAGTAGTATTGGGGCGACGAAGTATAATTCACCCCTCCACTTT. The V and J genes are TRBV19 and TRBJ1-6; tentatively, D is TRBD1 (5 bases). V lost 3 bases and J 4 bases, leaving 13 bases between the germline ends. This CDR3 spans 16 amino acids. CDR1 is LNHDA, CDR2 SQIVND, per germline (reference sequence).

The chain is built from TRBV2 and TRBJ1-1, with 7 positions matching TRBD1. Looked up from germline, CDR1 is SNHLY and CDR2 is FYNNEI. Trimming took 4 bases from V and 0 from J; bases not matched to a gene: 8. The CDR3 has 16 amino acids. CDR3 amino acids: CASSAGQAAMNTEAFF. CDR3 in DNA: TGTGCCAGCAGTGCCGGACAGGCGGCCATGAACACTGAAGCTTTCTTT.

This clone was counted once. This sequence joins TRBV3-1 (or the pseudogene TRBV3-2) and TRBJ2-3, with D possibly matching TRBD1 (6 bases). This CDR3 contains 11 residues. Trimming took 4 bases from V and 8 from J, leaving 7 bases between them. The germline V gene encodes CDR1 LGHDT and CDR2 YNNKEL (reference sequence). The CDR3 nucleotides are TGTGCCAGCAGCCTAGGGGGTACGCAGTATTTT. It yields the protein CASSLGGTQYF.

In regard to this clone: The conserved phenylalanine or tryptophan is not found at the CDR3 terminus, so this likely reflects a read error. The DNA is omitted, as the CDR3 cannot be located on it reliably, and the CDR3 follows TCRdb's listing. J is TRBJ1-2 and V is TRBV12-2. TRBV12-2 is labeled a pseudogene. Including both end residues, the CDR3 is 11 amino acids long. CDR3: CASRLCEVSGL.

The chain joins TRBV7-3 to TRBJ1-1; weak D call: TRBD1 (6 bases). This CDR3 region has 13 residues. Germline lookup yields CDR1 SGHTA and CDR2 FQGTGA. Between the trimmed V and J ends, which lost 1 base and 4 bases, there was a span of 7 bases. DNA for the CDR3: TGTGCCAGCAGCTTAATACAGGGCACTGAAGCTTTCTTT. Translation: CASSLIQGTEAFF.

V usage is TRBV5-1 and J usage is TRBJ1-2; 10 bases align to TRBD1. Germline-derived CDR1 and CDR2 are SGHRS and YFSETQ. With 0 bases clipped from V and 8 bases from J, the junction kept 7 bases outside the gene matches. The CDR3 loop spans 15 amino acids. Here the CDR3 reads CASSLEGQGRQGYTF. CDR3 nucleotides: TGCGCCAGCAGCTTGGAGGGACAGGGGAGGCAAGGCTACACCTTC.

This rearrangement joins TRBV7-7 to TRBJ1-1; D ambiguous. Germline V lookup: CDR1 SSHAT, CDR2 FNYEAQ (reference sequence). The length of the CDR3 is 13 residues. V lost 3 bases, J lost 3 bases, and 8 bases lay in between. Here the CDR3 DNA reads TGTGCCAGCAGCTTGGGTAGCGACACTGAAGCTTTCTTT. Translation: CASSLGSDTEAFF.

The chain employs TRBV7-3 and TRBJ2-7, with 7 bases matching TRBD1. The trim removed 1 base at V and 2 bases at J, leaving 2 bases unmatched. Germline lookup yields CDR1 SGHTA and CDR2 FQGTGA. This CDR3 is built from 14 residues. The CDR3 is CASSLNRGPYEQYF. CDR3 sequence (DNA): TGTGCCAGCAGCTTAAACAGGGGACCCTACGAGCAGTACTTC.

The rearrangement joins TRBV19 to TRBJ1-1; 7 bases match TRBD1. V gave up 1 base and J gave up 2 bases; unmatched junction bases: 4. CDR3 length: 15 residues. Per germline, CDR1 LNHDA and CDR2 SQIVND (reference sequence). The CDR3 here is CASSIARDRNTEAFF. CDR3 bases: TGTGCCAGTAGTATAGCCCGGGACAGAAACACTGAAGCTTTCTTT. Variable domain in full (rest from reference TRBV19 and TRBJ1-1): DGGITQSPKYLFRKEGQNVTLSCEQNLNHDAMYWYRQDPGQGLRLIYYSQIVNDFQKGDIAEGYSVSREKKESFPLTVTSAQKNPTAFYLCASSIARDRNTEAFFGQGTRLTVV.